This passage covers 23 T cell receptor beta chains from one sample sequenced in a study of blood T cell repertoires in COVID-19. Using immunoSEQ multiplex PCR, the repertoire was profiled, and TCRdb retains in-frame clones only, with some absent. The sample lists 150,000 to 200,000 clones; roughly 85% were seen once. The sample was peripheral blood. The receptors derive from a man in his 60s with acute or convalescent COVID-19.

The chain carries TRBV5-1 and TRBJ1-4; 8 nucleotides agree with TRBD1. This CDR3 comprises 16 residues. The junction had 6 bases not matched to a gene; V was cut back by 4 bases and J by 1 base. Germline V gene data show CDR1 as SGHRS and CDR2 as YFSETQ. The CDR3 sequence: CASSIQGGGTNEKLFF. The DNA for the CDR3 is TGCGCCAGCAGCATACAGGGGGGCGGAACTAATGAAAAACTGTTTTTT.

This clone was seen repeatedly, ten times or more. CDR3 amino acids: CASSPPAGTGTGNEQFF. In nucleotides, the CDR3 is TGTGCCAGCAGTCCCCCCGCCGGGACAGGGACTGGCAATGAGCAGTTCTTC. This chain joins TRBV27 and TRBJ2-1; 9 bases are a match to TRBD1. With 5 bases clipped from V and 6 bases from J, the junction kept 14 bases outside the gene matches. The CDR3 runs 17 residues. CDR1 and CDR2 (germline): MNHEY, SMNVEV (reference sequence).

This chain connects TRBV25-1 to TRBJ1-4; 7 bases map to TRBD1. J lost 8 bases, V lost 1 base, and 7 bases had no gene match. CDR1 and CDR2 from the germline V gene are MGHDK and SYGVNS. This CDR3 spans 15 amino acids. The CDR3 region is CASSEWTGGVEKLFF. The CDR3 DNA follows: TGTGCCAGCAGTGAATGGACAGGTGGGGTGGAAAAACTGTTTTTT.

This clone is a singleton in its sample. This sequence joins TRBV2 and TRBJ2-7; 7 bases line up with TRBD1. This CDR3 is built from 13 residues. Looked up from germline, CDR1 is SNHLY and CDR2 is FYNNEI. Germline trimming cut 4 bases from V and 3 bases from J; bases unmatched to any gene: 3. CDR3 protein: CASSGDSGYEQYF. CDR3 in DNA: TGTGCCAGCAGTGGGGACAGTGGCTACGAGCAGTACTTC. The complete variable domain, with remaining parts taken from reference TRBV2 and TRBJ2-7, reads EPEVTQTPSHQVTQMGQEVILRCVPISNHLYFYWYRQILGQKVEFLVSFYNNEISEKSEIFDDQFSVERPDGSNFTLKIRSTKLEDSAMYFCASSGDSGYEQYFGPGTRLTVT.

This chain links TRBV28 with TRBJ1-1; no clear D. Germline lookup yields CDR1 MDHEN and CDR2 SYDVKM. The CDR3 is made up of 14 amino acids. V was cut by 3 bases and J by 0 bases, with 8 bases left in between. The CDR3 region is CASSFIRMNTEAFF. The CDR3 DNA is TGTGCCAGCAGTTTTATCAGAATGAACACTGAAGCTTTCTTT.

The gene calls are TRBV6-5 and TRBJ1-2, with D perhaps matching TRBD1 (6 bases). Germline CDR1 MNHEY, CDR2 SVGAGI. Trimming left V 5 bases short and J 0 bases short, with 10 bases between. The CDR3 is 14 residues long. DNA for the CDR3: TGTGCCAGCAGTCCGGACAGAGCTAACTATGGCTACACCTTC. Protein product: CASSPDRANYGYTF.

Only a few counts were recorded for this clone. The sample carries other DNA sequences with the same CDR3. The genes are TRBV6-5 and TRBJ2-1, with D maybe TRBD1 (5 bases). The CDR3 totals 13 residues. Germline lookup yields CDR1 MNHEY and CDR2 SVGAGI. The germline V and J ends were trimmed by 5 bases and 6 bases, with 11 bases remaining between them. The CDR3 loop reads CASSRQGGNEQFF. The DNA for the CDR3 is TGTGCCAGCAGTAGGCAGGGCGGCAATGAGCAGTTCTTC.

The chain uses TRBV29-1 and TRBJ1-1, with D possibly being TRBD1 (5 bases). This CDR3 is built from 10 residues. CDR1 SQVTM and CDR2 ANQGSEA come from the germline V gene. The CDR3 loop is CAGGNTEAFF. CDR3 in DNA: TGCGCGGGGGGGAACACTGAAGCTTTCTTT.

The chain employs TRBV19 and TRBJ1-1; 7 nucleotides line up with TRBD1. The germline CDR1 and CDR2 sequences are LNHDA and SQIVND (reference sequence). This CDR3 contains 15 residues. With V trimmed by 8 bases and J by 0 bases, 9 bases remained unmatched. The CDR3 coding sequence is TGTGCCAGTTCAAGGACAGGACAGTTGAACACTGAAGCTTTCTTT. This sequence encodes CASSRTGQLNTEAFF.

The rearrangement uses TRBV1 and TRBJ2-7; no DNA check was done on the table's D call, TRBD1. TRBV1 is termed a pseudogene. This CDR3 has 15 amino acids. The CDR3 sequence: CTSSVRDRIVYEQYF. In DNA form, the CDR3 reads TGCACCAGCAGCGTCCGGGACAGAATAGTGTACGAGCAGTACTTC.

This chain uses TRBV27 with TRBJ2-7; possible D gene TRBD1, 6 bases. CDR3 length: 14 residues. The V end was cut by 0 bases, the J end by 2 bases, with 8 bases between. Germline V CDR1 and CDR2: MNHEY, SMNVEV (reference sequence). The CDR3 loop reads CASSLSRGPYEQYF. The CDR3, as DNA: TGTGCCAGCAGTTTATCCAGGGGACCCTACGAGCAGTACTTC.

This chain connects TRBV9 to TRBJ1-6; a possible D gene is TRBD1 (5 bases). Trimming left V 4 bases short and J 8 bases short, with 13 bases between. Per germline, CDR1 SGDLS and CDR2 YYNGEE. CDR3 length equals 14 residues. The CDR3 spells CASSPPGLYSPLHF. The CDR3 nucleotides read TGTGCCAGCAGCCCCCCAGGGCTGTATTCACCCCTCCACTTT. Full variable domain (remainder filled in from reference TRBV9 and TRBJ1-6): DSGVTQTPKHLITATGQRVTLRCSPRSGDLSVYWYQQSLDQGLQFLIQYYNGEERAKGNILERFSAQQFPDLHSELNLSSLELGDSALYFCASSPPGLYSPLHFGNGTRLTVT.

V is TRBV24-1 and J is TRBJ2-1, with 12 bases identical to TRBD2. Germline CDR1 is KGHDR and CDR2 is SFDVKD. With 4 bases clipped from V and 0 bases from J, the junction kept 3 bases outside the gene matches. The CDR3 is 17 amino acids. The chain's CDR3 is CATSDPTSGSSYNEQFF. CDR3 in DNA: TGTGCCACCAGTGACCCGACTAGCGGGAGCTCCTACAATGAGCAGTTCTTC.

CDR3 region: CASSLEGREQYF. The DNA for the CDR3 is TGCGCCAGCAGCTTGGAGGGGCGCGAGCAGTACTTC. This chain links TRBV5-1 with TRBJ2-7; D perhaps matches TRBD1 (5 bases). Trimming took 0 bases from V and 6 from J, leaving 7 bases between them. This CDR3 contains 12 residues. The germline V gene has CDR1 SGHRS and CDR2 YFSETQ. The whole variable domain, remainder taken from reference TRBV5-1 and TRBJ2-7, is KAGVTQTPRYLIKTRGQQVTLSCSPISGHRSVSWYQQTPGQGLQFLFEYFSETQRNKGNFPGRFSGRQFSNSRSEMNVSTLELGDSALYLCASSLEGREQYFGPGTRLTVT.

V is TRBV19 and J is TRBJ2-3, with D tentatively TRBD1 (6 bases). The CDR3 runs to 18 residues. The V gene lost 5 bases and the J gene lost 0 bases, with 21 bases spanning the gap. Germline V gives CDR1 LNHDA, CDR2 SQIVND (reference sequence). CDR3 region: CASSANFMDSPSTDTQYF. In DNA, the CDR3 is TGTGCCAGTAGTGCGAACTTCATGGACAGTCCTAGCACAGATACGCAGTATTTT.

The V call is TRBV25-1, the J call TRBJ2-2; 7 bases agree with TRBD1. Losses at the gene ends were 5 bases for V and 4 bases for J; bases not matched to a gene: 7. The V gene's germline CDR1 is MGHDK and CDR2 SYGVNS. This CDR3 region has 15 residues. For the CDR3, the DNA is TGTGCCAGCAGTCCACGGGGACAGCTCACCGGGGAGCTGTTTTTT. Amino acids: CASSPRGQLTGELFF.

The chain links TRBV29-1 to TRBJ1-2, with 7 bases matching TRBD1. This CDR3 comprises 13 residues. Germline V gives CDR1 SQVTM, CDR2 ANQGSEA. V lost 5 bases, J lost 3 bases, and 6 bases stayed unmatched. The CDR3 DNA is TGCAGCGTTCGGGACAGCCTTTACTATGGCTACACCTTC. Protein sequence: CSVRDSLYYGYTF.

This chain uses TRBV29-1 with TRBJ2-3; a weak D match, TRBD1 (7 bases). The CDR3 is 15 amino acids. Trimming removed 3 bases at V and 0 bases at J, with 13 bases between. CDR1 SQVTM and CDR2 ANQGSEA come from the germline V gene. CDR3 nucleotide sequence: TGCAGCGTTGACTCCGCGGGACAGAGCACAGATACGCAGTATTTT. Protein product: CSVDSAGQSTDTQYF.

The chain employs TRBV4-1 and TRBJ1-2, with 8 bases fitting TRBD1. The CDR3 has 15 residues. V shed 3 bases, J shed 14 bases, and the junction held 17 bases outside the gene matches. Per germline, CDR1 MGHRA and CDR2 YSYEKL. CDR3 nucleotides: TGCGCCAGCAGCCAGGGTTACCCCGGGACAGGAGGGGAAACCTTC. Translation: CASSQGYPGTGGETF.

The chain couples TRBV3-1 (or the pseudogene TRBV3-2) to TRBJ1-1; D perhaps matches TRBD1 (5 bases). V shed 1 base and J shed 10 bases, with 10 bases lying between them. Germline V gene sequence: CDR1 LGHDT, CDR2 YNNKEL (reference sequence). The CDR3 length is 12 residues. The CDR3 reads CASSQVRGRAFF. In DNA, the CDR3 is TGTGCCAGCAGCCAAGTTCGGGGGAGAGCTTTCTTT.

The chain combines TRBV21-1 with TRBJ2-7; no check of the table's D call, TRBD1, against the DNA was made. TRBV21-1 is flagged as a pseudogene. This CDR3 region has 19 residues. This chain's CDR3 is CASSKVWDRGKTLPYEQYF. The CDR3, as DNA: TGTGCCAGCAGCAAAGTTTGGGACAGGGGAAAAACCTTACCTTACGAGCAGTACTTC.

This CDR3 is CASSLLRDRAHTQYF. In DNA form, the CDR3 reads TGTGCCAGCAGCCTACTCCGGGACAGGGCCCATACGCAGTATTTT. This rearrangement joins TRBV11-2 to TRBJ2-3, with 9 bases matching TRBD1. CDR1 is SGHAT, CDR2 FQNNGV, per germline. The CDR3 extends over 15 amino acids. Losses at the gene ends were 5 bases for V and 7 bases for J; bases not matched to a gene: 10.

CDR3 DNA: TGTGCCAGCAGTTTATGGCAGGCGGCTAGCGGGTCTTCCGGGGGGACCCAGTACTTC. Residues: CASSLWQAASGSSGGTQYF. The chain couples TRBV28 to TRBJ2-5; 8 bases are a match to TRBD2. The CDR3 totals 19 residues. Germline V CDR1 and CDR2: MDHEN, SYDVKM. Trimming took 0 bases from V and 7 from J; bases not matched to a gene: 19.